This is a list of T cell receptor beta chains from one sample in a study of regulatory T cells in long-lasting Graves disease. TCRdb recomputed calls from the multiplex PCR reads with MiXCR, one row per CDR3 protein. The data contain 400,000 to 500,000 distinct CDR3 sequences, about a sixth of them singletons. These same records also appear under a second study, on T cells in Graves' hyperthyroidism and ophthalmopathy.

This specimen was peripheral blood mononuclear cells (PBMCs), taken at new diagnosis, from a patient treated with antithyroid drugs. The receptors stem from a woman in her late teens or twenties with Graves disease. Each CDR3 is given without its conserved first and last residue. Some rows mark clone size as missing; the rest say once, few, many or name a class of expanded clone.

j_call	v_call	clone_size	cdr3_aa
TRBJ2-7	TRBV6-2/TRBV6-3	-	ASNKGARVQY
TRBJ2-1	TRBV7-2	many	ASSFDRSSYNEQF
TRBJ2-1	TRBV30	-	AWSVRRTGQF
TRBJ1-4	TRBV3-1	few	ASSQEDTMRVGNEKLF
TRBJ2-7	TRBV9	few	ASSPKGGQAYEQY
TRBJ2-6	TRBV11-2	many	ASSLVVSGANVLT
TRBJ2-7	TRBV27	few	ASSSPPGGQY
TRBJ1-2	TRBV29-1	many	SVTALGGYT
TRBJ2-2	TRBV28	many	ASSLLQNTGELF
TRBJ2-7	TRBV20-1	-	SARALASYEQY
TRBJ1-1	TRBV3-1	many	ASSRNAEAF
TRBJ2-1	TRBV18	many	ASSSGTSGSYEQF
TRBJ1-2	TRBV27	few	ASSTGDREGYGYT
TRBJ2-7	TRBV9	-	ASSVAGVSSYEQY
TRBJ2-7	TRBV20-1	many	SAEREEQY
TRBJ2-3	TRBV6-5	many	ASSWQFTDTQY
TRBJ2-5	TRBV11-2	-	ASSLEQWGETHY
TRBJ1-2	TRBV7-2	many	ASSLGLGDVYGYT
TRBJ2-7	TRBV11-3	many	ASSLESGTYEQY
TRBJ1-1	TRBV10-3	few	ATKGGAAGGDTEAF
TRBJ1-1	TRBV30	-	AWAGPGGSAF
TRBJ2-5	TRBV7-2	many	ASSLGTIIQETQY
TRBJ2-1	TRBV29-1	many	SLGTGTGGLEQF
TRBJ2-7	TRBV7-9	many	ASSLSQAGGGEQY
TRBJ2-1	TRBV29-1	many	SVEDGLAADNEQF
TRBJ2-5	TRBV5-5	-	ASSLLPQPRETQY
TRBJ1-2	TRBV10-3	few	AISPGQGYGYT
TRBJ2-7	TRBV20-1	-	SARDLDRESYEQY
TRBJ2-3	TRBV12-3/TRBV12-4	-	ASSLRVQSRTDTQY
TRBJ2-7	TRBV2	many	ASSVWTAKRYEQY
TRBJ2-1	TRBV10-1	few	ASSEVASGRTPRF
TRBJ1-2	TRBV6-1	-	ASGTVLYGYT
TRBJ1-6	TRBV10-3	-	AIRDRASDSPLH
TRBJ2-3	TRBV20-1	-	STNRDRSTDTQY
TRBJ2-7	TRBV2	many	ASSEFLGDTYEQY
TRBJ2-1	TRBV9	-	ASSVEASGSYNEQF
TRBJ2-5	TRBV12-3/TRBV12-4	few	ASSLVGREGY
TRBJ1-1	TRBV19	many	ASSISGVMNTEAF
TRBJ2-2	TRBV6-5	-	ASSYSGTGDTGELF
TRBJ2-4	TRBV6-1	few	ASSVQHPLAGAERDKNIQY
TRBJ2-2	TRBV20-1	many	SAGLAEITGELF